This T cell receptor (beta chain) was captured by sequencing in a study of T cells in Graves' hyperthyroidism and ophthalmopathy. This clonotype has ten or more counts. The antigen is not known. Out of over 9 ml of fresh peripheral blood came the PBMCs. Study findings and constraints: In validation, the model predicted ophthalmopathy. These predictions came a median approximately 6.5 months before onset. Most expanded thyroid clonotypes above 0.001 recurred in blood. From stable hyperthyroidism, ophthalmopathy was set apart by a 13 V-J model.

Authors of the study amplified TCR beta CDR3 regions from RNA transcripts. With the HTBI primer set, the TCR CDR3 went through a first round of RT-PCR. Using its own MiXCR run on the multiplex PCR reads, TCRdb lists one record per CDR3 protein. This sample has over 400,000 distinct CDR3 sequences; about 14% occur once, and the top ten carry roughly 13%. The TCR comes from a man in his late teens or twenties with Graves' ophthalmopathy. Source material: blood.

This CDR3 is CASSLARAQETQYF. In nucleotides, the CDR3 is TGTGCCAGCAGCTTGGCAAGGGCTCAAGAGACCCAGTACTTC. The chain couples TRBV5-8 to TRBJ2-5; D unresolved. CDR3 length: 14 residues. The V gene's germline CDR1 is SGHTS and CDR2 YDEGEE. Trimming cost V 0 bases and J 2 bases, with 8 bases left between them.